This T cell receptor (beta chain) came from a study of identical twins. General study points: Zero-insertion analyses were open to partial confounding by invariant MAIT and iNKT cells. In cord blood, abundant beta clonotypes had fewer insertions; memory showed no trend. Out-of-frame alpha sequences shared by twins showed excess low generation probability.

With template switching, a universal primer site was added, and the cDNA carried unique molecular identifiers. A single record per CDR3 protein comes from TCRdb applying MiXCR to the 5' RACE reads. The data show 150,000 or so distinct CDR3 sequences, around 3.6% seen once. The V end lost 5 bases, the J end lost 0 bases, and 7 bases lay between the germline ends. This CDR3 comprises 12 residues. Germline V CDR1 and CDR2: DFQATT, SNEGSKA (reference sequence). In regard to this clonotype: Its specificity is unknown.

Input material: memory T cells sorted from blood. The receptor comes from a man aged 18 to 29 in good health. The chain joins TRBV20-1 to TRBJ1-1; no firm D call. CDR3 nucleotides: TGCAGTGCTCTCGTCCTGAACACTGAAGCTTTCTTT. Encoded protein: CSALVLNTEAFF.